The 22 T cell receptor beta chains listed next were all sequenced from one sample in a study of cytomegalovirus exposure and HLA in healthy donors. The PCR made use of 60 Vbeta and 13 Jbeta primers. Using immunoSEQ multiplex PCR, the repertoire was profiled, and TCRdb retains in-frame clones only, with some absent. Among about 150,000 clones listed, 60% to 80% were seen once. Sequenced sample: PBMCs. All receptors derive from a male donor in good health and CMV-seronegative.

This rearrangement joins TRBV27 to TRBJ2-5; 7 bases are shared with TRBD2. The germline V gene has CDR1 MNHEY and CDR2 SMNVEV (reference sequence). This CDR3 region has 14 residues. V was pared by 3 bases and J by 4 bases, with 5 bases of the junction left unmatched. CDR3 amino acids: CASSLGGGGETQYF. As DNA, the CDR3 is TGTGCCAGCAGTTTGGGCGGGGGAGGAGAGACCCAGTACTTC.

Details on this clone: In the same sample, other DNA sequences code for this CDR3. The chain employs TRBV5-1 and TRBJ1-1, with a tentative D call TRBD1 (6 bases). The germline V gene encodes CDR1 SGHRS and CDR2 YFSETQ. Trimming took off 0 bases at V and 10 bases at J, with 13 bases between the two ends. There are 13 residues in the CDR3. The CDR3 protein is CASSLEGGSSAFF. In DNA, the CDR3 is TGCGCCAGCAGCTTGGAGGGGGGGAGTTCAGCTTTCTTT.

Only a few counts were recorded for this clone. The V call is TRBV6-4, the J call TRBJ2-3, with 8 nucleotides matching TRBD1. The V and J ends lost 3 bases and 6 bases, in that order; junction bases with no gene match: 8. Germline CDR1 and CDR2: MRHNA and SNTAGT. The CDR3 spans 15 residues. The CDR3 DNA is TGTGCCAGCAGTGAGAAGAGCCAGGGGGCGGATACGCAGTATTTT. It is translated as CASSEKSQGADTQYF.

The chain employs TRBV2 and TRBJ2-3; D is uncertain. Germline V CDR1 and CDR2: SNHLY, FYNNEI. The V and J ends lost 2 bases and 3 bases respectively, with 12 bases between them. The CDR3 length is 15 residues. The CDR3 sequence is CASSELQKNTDTQYF. Written as DNA, the CDR3 is TGTGCCAGCAGTGAATTACAGAAGAATACAGATACGCAGTATTTT.

The CDR3 bases are TGTGCCAGCAGTTGGACAGGGAGGGAAGCTTTCTTT. Its translation is CASSWTGREAFF. This chain joins TRBV27 and TRBJ1-1, with 8 bases aligning to TRBD1. This CDR3 is 12 amino acids long. CDR1 is MNHEY, CDR2 SMNVEV, per germline (reference sequence). Trimming cost V 4 bases and J 8 bases; bases outside gene matches: 3.

This clone was seen only a few times. V usage is TRBV9 and J usage is TRBJ2-3; a weak D match, TRBD2 (6 bases). This CDR3 is built from 14 residues. Germline values: CDR1 SGDLS, CDR2 YYNGEE. V gave up 4 bases and J gave up 1 base, with 10 bases separating them. The CDR3 region is CASSIAEGTDTQYF. The CDR3 DNA is TGTGCCAGCAGCATAGCGGAGGGCACAGATACGCAGTATTTT.

V is TRBV19 and J is TRBJ2-7; D is perhaps TRBD1 (5 bases). CDR3 size: 13 residues. Deletions cut 3 bases from V and 2 bases from J, with 8 bases between. In germline, CDR1 is LNHDA, CDR2 SQIVND (reference sequence). DNA of the CDR3: TGTGCCAGTAGTATCCCAGGGCCCTACGAGCAGTACTTC. It yields the protein CASSIPGPYEQYF.

The chain employs TRBV5-1 and TRBJ2-7; 8 bases line up with TRBD1. In germline, CDR1 is SGHRS, CDR2 YFSETQ. V lost 4 bases to trimming and J lost 0 bases; unmatched junction nucleotides: 12. CDR3 length equals 17 residues. The CDR3 bases are TGCGCCAGCAGCCGCTTCCAACCCGGGACAGGCTCCTACGAGCAGTACTTC. The encoded protein is CASSRFQPGTGSYEQYF. Combining the CDR3 with reference TRBV5-1 and TRBJ2-7 gives the whole variable domain KAGVTQTPRYLIKTRGQQVTLSCSPISGHRSVSWYQQTPGQGLQFLFEYFSETQRNKGNFPGRFSGRQFSNSRSEMNVSTLELGDSALYLCASSRFQPGTGSYEQYFGPGTRLTVT.

This clone was recorded once. V is TRBV7-4 and J is TRBJ1-1; D ambiguous. Germline V CDR1 and CDR2: SGHVT, SQSDAQ. The CDR3 has 12 amino acids. With 7 bases removed from V and 5 bases from J, the gap between germline ends came to 11 bases. CDR3 sequence (DNA): TGTGCCAGCAAAACGGGGTGGACTGAAGCTTTCTTT. Protein product: CASKTGWTEAFF.

The rearrangement links TRBV18 to TRBJ2-7; D possibly corresponds to TRBD2 (5 bases). Germline V CDR1 and CDR2: KGHSH, LQKENI. V shed 3 bases and J shed 6 bases, with 12 bases lying between them. This CDR3 contains 13 residues. The CDR3 DNA follows: TGTGCCAGCTCACCGGACCCGGGGTCCGAGCAGTACTTC. Translation gives CASSPDPGSEQYF.

This chain joins TRBV7-2 and TRBJ2-1, with a possible D match to TRBD2 (7 bases). Germline CDR1 reads SGHTA; CDR2 reads FQGNSA. This CDR3 is 16 amino acids long. The germline V and J ends were trimmed by 4 bases and 9 bases, with 22 bases remaining between them. CDR3 sequence: CASSSVAGLGGGEQFF. The CDR3 DNA reads as TGTGCCAGCAGCTCCGTAGCGGGCCTTGGGGGCGGTGAGCAGTTCTTC. The full variable domain, with the rest looked up from reference TRBV7-2 and TRBJ2-1, is GAGVSQSPSNKVTEKGKDVELRCDPISGHTALYWYRQSLGQGLEFLIYFQGNSAPDKSGLPSDRFSAERTGGSVSTLTIQRTQQEDSAVYLCASSSVAGLGGGEQFFGPGTRLTVL.

The chain combines TRBV2 with TRBJ1-2; 8 bases are shared with TRBD1. The CDR3 spans 16 residues. CDR1 is SNHLY, CDR2 FYNNEI, per germline. V lost 6 bases and J lost 11; bases outside the gene matches: 20. CDR3 sequence: CASSDVAGQGPLGYTF. The CDR3 nucleotides are TGTGCCAGCAGCGACGTGGCCGGACAGGGCCCCTTAGGATACACCTTC.

CDR3 in DNA: TGTGCCAGCAGCCCCGGACAGGGGGCGCCCTACGAGCAGTACTTC. Translated, it gives CASSPGQGAPYEQYF. The gene calls are TRBV11-1 and TRBJ2-7; 11 positions agree with TRBD1. Germline V CDR1 and CDR2: SGHAT, FQDESV (reference sequence). CDR3 length: 15 residues. The trim removed 5 bases at V and 2 bases at J, leaving 5 bases unmatched.

This rearrangement joins TRBV30 to TRBJ1-2; D is perhaps TRBD1 (6 bases). Germline V CDR1 and CDR2: GTSNPN, SVGIG (reference sequence). There are 14 residues in the CDR3. Deletions cut 5 bases from V and 8 bases from J, with 21 bases between. CDR3 in DNA: TGTGCCTGGGCTATCGCAAGACAGGCTGAGGGCTACACCTTC. This codes for CAWAIARQAEGYTF.

V gene TRBV21-1 combines with J gene TRBJ2-7; the tabulated D call, TRBD2, remains unverified against the DNA. TRBV21-1 is given as a pseudogene. The CDR3 spans 12 residues. In nucleotides, the CDR3 is TGTGCCAGCGGCGAGGTTCTCTACGAGCAGTACTTC. It translates to CASGEVLYEQYF.

This clone was counted once. This chain links TRBV11-1 with TRBJ2-7; 8 bases align to TRBD2. CDR1 and CDR2 from the germline V gene are SGHAT and FQDESV (reference sequence). This CDR3 has 15 residues. V shed 5 bases and J 3 bases; nucleotides not matched to a gene: 9. The CDR3 DNA reads as TGTGCCAGCAGCCTTTCCCCGGGGGGGGGCTACGAGCAGTACTTC. Protein product: CASSLSPGGGYEQYF.

The chain combines TRBV5-5 with TRBJ1-2; D is uncertain. This CDR3 comprises 14 residues. The germline V gene encodes CDR1 SGHKS and CDR2 YYEKEE (reference sequence). Between the trimmed V and J ends, which lost 0 bases and 2 bases, there was a span of 8 bases. The CDR3 nucleotides are TGTGCCAGCAGCTTGGATGCCGGGAACTATGGCTACACCTTC. Translated, it gives CASSLDAGNYGYTF.

The gene calls are TRBV9 and TRBJ2-3; a possible D gene is TRBD1 (6 bases). CDR1 and CDR2 from the germline V gene are SGDLS and YYNGEE. The V end lost 4 bases, the J end lost 4 bases, and 10 bases lay between the germline ends. The CDR3 loop spans 13 amino acids. CDR3 DNA sequence: TGTGCCAGCAGCTCGGACAGTTCAGATACGCAGTATTTT. Its protein product is CASSSDSSDTQYF.

This chain connects TRBV5-1 to TRBJ1-3; D gene unclear. Trimming removed 0 bases from V and 0 bases from J, with 13 bases in between. The germline V gene encodes CDR1 SGHRS and CDR2 YFSETQ. The CDR3 has 17 residues. The CDR3 region has the DNA TGCGCCAGCAGCTTGGTCCCACAGAAATACTCTGGAAACACCATATATTTT. It is translated as CASSLVPQKYSGNTIYF.

The V gene is TRBV7-2, the J gene TRBJ1-3; TRBD1 aligns across 9 bases. CDR1 and CDR2 (germline): SGHTA, FQGNSA. Losses at the gene ends were 6 bases for V and 2 bases for J; bases not matched to a gene: 8. This CDR3 region has 16 residues. CDR3 residues: CASSLQGAQPGNTIYF. CDR3 nucleotides: TGTGCCAGCAGTTTACAGGGGGCTCAACCTGGAAACACCATATATTTT.

This chain joins TRBV19 and TRBJ2-7; TRBD2 agrees at 9 bases. The CDR3 has 16 amino acids. V gave up 5 bases and J gave up 9 bases; unmatched junction bases: 17. CDR1 is LNHDA, CDR2 SQIVND, per germline (reference sequence). CDR3 amino acids: CASSVTGTSNPTGQYF. The CDR3 DNA reads TGTGCCAGTAGTGTGACCGGGACTAGCAACCCTACGGGGCAGTACTTC. Full variable domain (missing parts from reference TRBV19 and TRBJ2-7): DGGITQSPKYLFRKEGQNVTLSCEQNLNHDAMYWYRQDPGQGLRLIYYSQIVNDFQKGDIAEGYSVSREKKESFPLTVTSAQKNPTAFYLCASSVTGTSNPTGQYFGPGTRLTVT.

The chain carries TRBV5-1 and TRBJ1-1, with 7 bases lining up with TRBD1. The CDR3 has 15 residues. Trimming cost V 4 bases and J 6 bases; bases outside gene matches: 12. The V gene's germline CDR1 is SGHRS and CDR2 YFSETQ. CDR3: CASSAETGSGAEAFF. Written as DNA, the CDR3 is TGCGCCAGCAGCGCCGAGACAGGGAGTGGGGCTGAAGCTTTCTTT.